This is a list of T cell receptor beta chains from one sample in a study of pediatric ulcerative colitis. Profiling relied on immunoSEQ multiplex PCR, and the TCRdb table lists in-frame clones only, not all of them. The sample gives more than 15,000 clones, approximately 69% of which show up once; roughly 3.1% is in the top ten. Material for sequencing was gut tissue. These receptors were taken from a girl aged 5-17 years with moderate ulcerative colitis. Both conserved end residues are part of each CDR3. Each record gives: clone size, V gene, J gene, D gene, CDR3 DNA, CDR3 protein. D genes are given only for firm matches. Clone size is not always given. Where it is, it says once, few, many or a class for expanded clones.

>-|TRBV19|TRBJ2-1|-
TGTGCCAGTAGTAGGGTGGAGCATGAGCAGTTCTTC
CASSRVEHEQFF
>-|TRBV9|TRBJ1-1|TRBD1
TGTGCCAGCAGCGGCGACAGGGTCGACACTGAAGCTTTCTTT
CASSGDRVDTEAFF
>-|TRBV6-1|TRBJ2-7|TRBD1
TGTGCCAGCAGTGAATGGGACAGGGGGCAGAACGAGCAGTACTTC
CASSEWDRGQNEQYF
>-|TRBV6-6|TRBJ2-7|-
TGTGCCAGCAGTTACTCAGGGGGCGAGCAGTACTTC
CASSYSGGEQYF
>-|TRBV10-3|TRBJ2-1|-
TGTGCCATCAGTGAGCGGGCAGGGGACTACAATGAGCAGTTCTTC
CAISERAGDYNEQFF
>few|TRBV2|TRBJ2-7|TRBD2
TGTGCCAGCAGTGAAGCGCTTACTAGCGGGGGCTACGAGCAGTACTTC
CASSEALTSGGYEQYF
>-|TRBV7-6|TRBJ2-1|-
TGTGCCAGCAGCTCCCGCAAAGGCTCCTACAATGAGCAGTTCTTC
CASSSRKGSYNEQFF
>-|TRBV18|TRBJ1-4|-
TGTGCCAGCTCACCCGACAGAGAAAAACTGTTTTTT
CASSPDREKLFF
>-|TRBV7-9|TRBJ2-3|TRBD2
TGTGCCAGCAGCGGAGCGGGGGCAGATACGCAGTATTTT
CASSGAGADTQYF
>-|TRBV27|TRBJ2-7|TRBD2
TGTGCCAGCAGGCCGGTGGGGGGGATCTACGAGCAGTACTTC
CASRPVGGIYEQYF
>-|TRBV14|TRBJ2-2|-
TGTGCCAGCAGCCCCTTCGGGGCCGGGGAGCTGTTTTTT
CASSPFGAGELFF
>-|TRBV19|TRBJ2-3|-
TGTGCCAGTAGTATGGGGCTAGCGAGCACAGATACGCAGTATTTT
CASSMGLASTDTQYF
>few|TRBV18|TRBJ1-5|TRBD1
TGTGCCAGCTCACCAGACAGGGGGCTGAGCAATCAGCCCCAGCATTTT
CASSPDRGLSNQPQHF
>-|TRBV7-9|TRBJ1-1|-
TGTGCCAGCAGCTTAGGCACTGAAGCTTTCTTT
CASSLGTEAFF
>-|TRBV19|TRBJ1-5|-
TGTGCCAGTAGTATGTTTGGCCGGAATAATCAGCCCCAGCATTTT
CASSMFGRNNQPQHF
>-|TRBV7-8|TRBJ2-3|TRBD1
TGTGCCAGCAGCCCCGAGGGGGCCCTCACACGAGATACGCAGTATTTT
CASSPEGALTRDTQYF
>-|TRBV2|TRBJ2-3|TRBD1
TGTGCCAGCAACCTTAGGGGGCCCATCACAGATACGCAGTATTTT
CASNLRGPITDTQYF
>once|TRBV19|TRBJ1-1|TRBD1
TGTGCCAGTAGTGTACCATCGGGACAGGGAGGGAACACTGAAGCTTTCTTT
CASSVPSGQGGNTEAFF
>-|TRBV5-1|TRBJ2-5|-
TGCGCCAGCAGCCGACAGCCTCCAACCAGGGGCTGGGAGACCCAGTACTTC
CASSRQPPTRGWETQYF
>once|TRBV19|TRBJ2-5|-
TGTGCCAGTAGTATACTAGGACAAGAGACCCAGTACTTC
CASSILGQETQYF
>-|TRBV29-1|TRBJ1-2|-
TGCAGCGTTGAGGGCAGAGGACAGAACTATGGCTACACCTTC
CSVEGRGQNYGYTF
>once|TRBV7-9|TRBJ1-2|-
TGTGCCAGCAGCTCCGGGCCCCTCTATGGCTACACCTTC
CASSSGPLYGYTF
>few|TRBV10-3|TRBJ2-2|TRBD1
TGTGCCAGTACAGGGGGCTCGAACACCGGGGAGCTGTTTTTT
CASTGGSNTGELFF
>-|TRBV19|TRBJ2-1|TRBD2
TGTGCCAGTAGTATTTTGGTCACTAGCGGGAGGCCCCACAATGAGCAGTTCTTC
CASSILVTSGRPHNEQFF
>-|TRBV7-8|TRBJ2-3|-
TGTGCCAGCAGCTTAGGGGGGGCCCCAGATACGCAGTATTTT
CASSLGGAPDTQYF
>-|TRBV7-9|TRBJ2-1|-
TGTGCCAGCAGCTTCGGTGTTGGCGAGCAGTTCTTC
CASSFGVGEQFF
>-|TRBV12-5|TRBJ1-4|-
TGTGCTAGTGGTTTGAAGGGTACCGAAAAACTGTTTTTT
CASGLKGTEKLFF
>-|TRBV9|TRBJ2-3|-
TGTGCCAGCAGCGTAGGGTGGGGCGGCCCCACAGATACGCAGTATTTT
CASSVGWGGPTDTQYF
>once|TRBV28|TRBJ2-5|-
TGTGCCAGCAGACCGAGGTTCGGGTTCGGCCCTCAGGAGACCCAGTACTTC
CASRPRFGFGPQETQYF
>-|TRBV10-3|TRBJ1-5|-
TGTGCCATCAGTGAAGACGGCTATAGCAATCAGCCCCAGCATTTT
CAISEDGYSNQPQHF
>few|TRBV2|TRBJ2-7|-
TGTGCCAGCAGCCAGGACAGTATCTACGAGCAGTACTTC
CASSQDSIYEQYF